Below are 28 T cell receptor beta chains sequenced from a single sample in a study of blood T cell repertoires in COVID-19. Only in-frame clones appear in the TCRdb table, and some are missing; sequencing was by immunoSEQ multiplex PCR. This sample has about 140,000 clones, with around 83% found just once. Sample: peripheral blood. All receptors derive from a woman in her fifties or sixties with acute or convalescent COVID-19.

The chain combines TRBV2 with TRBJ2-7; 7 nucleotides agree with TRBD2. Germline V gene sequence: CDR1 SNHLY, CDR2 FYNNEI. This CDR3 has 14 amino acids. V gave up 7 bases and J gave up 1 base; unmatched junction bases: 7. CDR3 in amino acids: CASTFTGGSYEQYF. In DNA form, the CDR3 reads TGTGCCAGCACCTTCACCGGGGGGTCCTACGAGCAGTACTTC.

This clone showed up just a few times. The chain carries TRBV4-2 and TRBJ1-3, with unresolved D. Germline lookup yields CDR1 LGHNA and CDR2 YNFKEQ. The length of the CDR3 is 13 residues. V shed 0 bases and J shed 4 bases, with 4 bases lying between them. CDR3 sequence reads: CASSQERGNTIYF. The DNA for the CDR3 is TGTGCCAGCAGCCAAGAGAGGGGAAACACCATATATTTT.

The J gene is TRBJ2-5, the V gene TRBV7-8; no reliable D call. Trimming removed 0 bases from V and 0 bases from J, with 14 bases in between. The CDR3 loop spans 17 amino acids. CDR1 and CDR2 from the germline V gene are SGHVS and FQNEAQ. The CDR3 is CASSLARVLVNQETQYF. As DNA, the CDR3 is TGTGCCAGCAGCTTAGCGCGTGTTTTGGTAAACCAAGAGACCCAGTACTTC.

The CDR3 DNA is TGTGCCGCCTCAACAGGGGGCAATGGCTACACCTTC. It is translated as CAASTGGNGYTF. V and J are TRBV28 and TRBJ1-2; 9 nucleotides line up with TRBD1. Germline V gene data show CDR1 as MDHEN and CDR2 as SYDVKM. The V gene end was trimmed by 11 bases and the J gene end by 6 bases; junction bases not matched to a gene: 7. The CDR3 consists of 12 residues.

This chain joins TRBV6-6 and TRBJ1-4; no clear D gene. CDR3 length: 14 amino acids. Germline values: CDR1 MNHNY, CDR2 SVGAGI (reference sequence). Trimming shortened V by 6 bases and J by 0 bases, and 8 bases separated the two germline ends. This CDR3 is CASRRLATNEKLFF. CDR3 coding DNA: TGTGCCAGCAGAAGACTGGCAACTAATGAAAAACTGTTTTTT.

CDR3 sequence: CSVDTRYGYTF. CDR3 DNA: TGCAGCGTGGACACCCGCTATGGCTACACCTTC. V and J are TRBV29-1 and TRBJ1-2, with D possibly TRBD1 on 5 matching bases. The CDR3 extends over 11 amino acids. Germline V gene data show CDR1 as SQVTM and CDR2 as ANQGSEA. Trimming cost V 6 bases and J 4 bases, with 9 bases left between them.

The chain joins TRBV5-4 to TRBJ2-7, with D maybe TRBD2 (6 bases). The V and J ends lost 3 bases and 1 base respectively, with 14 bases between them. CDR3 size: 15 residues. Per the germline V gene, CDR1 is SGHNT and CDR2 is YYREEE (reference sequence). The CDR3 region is CASSSVRDPSYEQYF. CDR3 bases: TGTGCCAGCAGCTCAGTGCGGGATCCATCCTACGAGCAGTACTTC. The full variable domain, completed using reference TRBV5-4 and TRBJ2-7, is ETGVTQSPTHLIKTRGQQVTLRCSSQSGHNTVSWYQQALGQGPQFIFQYYREEENGRGNFPPRFSGLQFPNYSSELNVNALELDDSALYLCASSSVRDPSYEQYFGPGTRLTVT.

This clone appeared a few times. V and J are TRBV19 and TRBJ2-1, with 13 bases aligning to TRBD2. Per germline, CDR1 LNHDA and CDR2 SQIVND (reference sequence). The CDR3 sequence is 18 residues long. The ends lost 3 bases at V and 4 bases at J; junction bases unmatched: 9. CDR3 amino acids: CASSIIGETSGGYNEQFF. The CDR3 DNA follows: TGTGCCAGTAGTATTATAGGGGAGACTAGCGGGGGGTACAATGAGCAGTTCTTC.

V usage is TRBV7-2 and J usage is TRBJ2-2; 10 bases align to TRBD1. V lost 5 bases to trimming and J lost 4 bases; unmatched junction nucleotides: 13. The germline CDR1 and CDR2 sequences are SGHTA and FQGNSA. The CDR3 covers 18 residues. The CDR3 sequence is CASSPSPGQGRGTGELFF. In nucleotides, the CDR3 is TGTGCCAGCAGCCCCAGTCCGGGACAGGGGAGGGGCACCGGGGAGCTGTTTTTT.

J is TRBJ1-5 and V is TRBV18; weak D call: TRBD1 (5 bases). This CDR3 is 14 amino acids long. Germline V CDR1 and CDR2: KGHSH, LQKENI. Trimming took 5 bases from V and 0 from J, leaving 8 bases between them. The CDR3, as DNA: TGTGCCAGCTCAGCGACAGATAGCAATCAGCCCCAGCATTTT. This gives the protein CASSATDSNQPQHF.

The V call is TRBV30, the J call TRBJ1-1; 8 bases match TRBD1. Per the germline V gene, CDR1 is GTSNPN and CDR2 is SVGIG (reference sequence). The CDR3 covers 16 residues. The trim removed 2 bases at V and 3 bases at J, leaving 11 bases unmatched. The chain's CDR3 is CAWSLPWTGKDTEAFF. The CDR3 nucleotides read TGTGCCTGGAGTCTCCCCTGGACAGGGAAGGACACTGAAGCTTTCTTT.

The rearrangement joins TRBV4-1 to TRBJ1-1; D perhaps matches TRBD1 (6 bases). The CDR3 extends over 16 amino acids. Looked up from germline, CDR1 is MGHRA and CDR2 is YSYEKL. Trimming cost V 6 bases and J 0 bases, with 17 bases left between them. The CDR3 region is CASRREGGIMNTEAFF. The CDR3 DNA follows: TGCGCCAGCAGGCGGGAGGGGGGCATCATGAACACTGAAGCTTTCTTT.

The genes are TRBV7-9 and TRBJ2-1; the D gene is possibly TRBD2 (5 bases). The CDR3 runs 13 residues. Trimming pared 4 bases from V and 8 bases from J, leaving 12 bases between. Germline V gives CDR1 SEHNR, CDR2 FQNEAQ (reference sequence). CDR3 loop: CASSSTGMYEQFF. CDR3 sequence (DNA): TGTGCCAGCAGCTCGACCGGGATGTATGAGCAGTTCTTC.

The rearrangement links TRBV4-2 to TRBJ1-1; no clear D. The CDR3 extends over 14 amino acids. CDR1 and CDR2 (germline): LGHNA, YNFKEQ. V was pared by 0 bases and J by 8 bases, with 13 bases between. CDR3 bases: TGTGCCAGCAGCCAAGATGGGGTCGGAGGCGAAGCTTTCTTT. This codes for CASSQDGVGGEAFF.

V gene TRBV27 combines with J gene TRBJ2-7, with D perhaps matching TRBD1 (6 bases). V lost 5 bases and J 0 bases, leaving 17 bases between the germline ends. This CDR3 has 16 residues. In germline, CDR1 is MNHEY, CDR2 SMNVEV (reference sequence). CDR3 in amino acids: CASSLGPGQSSYEQYF. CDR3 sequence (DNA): TGTGCCAGCAGTCTTGGGCCTGGACAGAGCTCCTACGAGCAGTACTTC.

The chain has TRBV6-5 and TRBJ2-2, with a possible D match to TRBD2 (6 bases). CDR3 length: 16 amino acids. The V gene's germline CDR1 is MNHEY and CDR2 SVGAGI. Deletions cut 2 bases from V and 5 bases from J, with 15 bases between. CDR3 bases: TGTGCCAGCAGTTACACGACTACGGGGGATACCGGGGAGCTGTTTTTT. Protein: CASSYTTTGDTGELFF.

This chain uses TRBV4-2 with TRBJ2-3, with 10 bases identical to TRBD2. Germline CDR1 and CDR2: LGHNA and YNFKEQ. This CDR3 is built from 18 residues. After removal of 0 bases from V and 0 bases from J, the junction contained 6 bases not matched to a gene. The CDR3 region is CASSQDLLAGASTDTQYF. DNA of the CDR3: TGTGCCAGCAGCCAAGATCTGCTAGCGGGAGCTAGCACAGATACGCAGTATTTT.

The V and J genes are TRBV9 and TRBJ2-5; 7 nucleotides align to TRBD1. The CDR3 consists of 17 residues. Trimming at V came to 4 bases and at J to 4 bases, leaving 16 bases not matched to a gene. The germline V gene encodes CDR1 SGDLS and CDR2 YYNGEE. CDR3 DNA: TGTGCCAGCAGCCCCAGACCCCAACCAGGGGGTATAGAGACCCAGTACTTC. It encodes CASSPRPQPGGIETQYF.

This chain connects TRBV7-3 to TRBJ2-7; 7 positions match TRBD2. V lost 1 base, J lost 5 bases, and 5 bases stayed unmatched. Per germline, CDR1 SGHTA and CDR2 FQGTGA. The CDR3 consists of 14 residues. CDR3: CASSLMGGAHEQYF. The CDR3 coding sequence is TGTGCCAGCAGCTTAATGGGAGGGGCGCACGAGCAGTACTTC.

The CDR3 nucleotides read TGCGCCAGCAGCTTACTAGCGGGCGGAAGCCAAGAGACCCAGTACTTC. Translation: CASSLLAGGSQETQYF. The chain uses TRBV5-1 and TRBJ2-5; TRBD2 matches at 9 bases. V gave up 2 bases and J gave up 1 base; unmatched junction bases: 6. The CDR3 loop spans 16 amino acids. The germline CDR1 and CDR2 sequences are SGHRS and YFSETQ. Supplemented by reference TRBV5-1 and TRBJ2-5, the full variable domain reads KAGVTQTPRYLIKTRGQQVTLSCSPISGHRSVSWYQQTPGQGLQFLFEYFSETQRNKGNFPGRFSGRQFSNSRSEMNVSTLELGDSALYLCASSLLAGGSQETQYFGPGTRLLVL.

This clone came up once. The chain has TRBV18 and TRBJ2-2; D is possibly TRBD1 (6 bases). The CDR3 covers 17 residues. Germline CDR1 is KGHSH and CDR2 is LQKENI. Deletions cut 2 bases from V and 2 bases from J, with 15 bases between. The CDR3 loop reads CASSPKISGVNTGELFF. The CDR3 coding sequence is TGTGCCAGCTCACCAAAAATCTCAGGGGTCAACACCGGGGAGCTGTTTTTT.

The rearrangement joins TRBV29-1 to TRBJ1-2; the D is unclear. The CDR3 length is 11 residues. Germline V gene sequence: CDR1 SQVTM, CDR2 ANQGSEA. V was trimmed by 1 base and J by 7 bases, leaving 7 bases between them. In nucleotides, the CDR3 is TGCAGCGTTGAAGGGGAGGGTGGCTACACCTTC. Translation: CSVEGEGGYTF.

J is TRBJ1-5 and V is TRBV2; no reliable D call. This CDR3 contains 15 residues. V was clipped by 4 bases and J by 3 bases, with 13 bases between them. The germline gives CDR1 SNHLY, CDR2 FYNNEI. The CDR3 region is CASSVNLGLNQPQHF. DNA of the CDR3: TGTGCCAGCAGTGTAAACTTGGGCCTCAATCAGCCCCAGCATTTT.

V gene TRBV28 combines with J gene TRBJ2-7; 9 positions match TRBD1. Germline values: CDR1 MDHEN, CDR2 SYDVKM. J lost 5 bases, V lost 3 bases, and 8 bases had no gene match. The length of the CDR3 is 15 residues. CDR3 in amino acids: CASSFSGTGIDEQYF. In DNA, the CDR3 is TGTGCCAGCAGTTTCTCCGGGACAGGGATAGACGAGCAGTACTTC.

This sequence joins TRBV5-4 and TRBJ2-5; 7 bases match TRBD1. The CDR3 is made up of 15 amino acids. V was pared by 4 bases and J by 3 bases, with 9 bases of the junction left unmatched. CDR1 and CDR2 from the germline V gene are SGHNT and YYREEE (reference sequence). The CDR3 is CASSPGKGAKETQYF. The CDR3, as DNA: TGTGCCAGCAGCCCCGGGAAGGGGGCAAAAGAGACCCAGTACTTC.

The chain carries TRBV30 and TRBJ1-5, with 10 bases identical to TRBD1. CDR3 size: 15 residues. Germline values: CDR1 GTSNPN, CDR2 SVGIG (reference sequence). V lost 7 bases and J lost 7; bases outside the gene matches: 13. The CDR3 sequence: CASDGTGVLGQPQHF. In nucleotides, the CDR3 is TGTGCCTCCGACGGGACAGGGGTGCTCGGGCAGCCCCAGCATTTT.

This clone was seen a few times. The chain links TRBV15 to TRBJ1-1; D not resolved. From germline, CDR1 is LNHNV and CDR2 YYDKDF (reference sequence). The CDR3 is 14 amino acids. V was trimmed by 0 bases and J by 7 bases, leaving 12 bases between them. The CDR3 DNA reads TGTGCCACCAGCAGAGATGGGCCGATCGGTGAAGCTTTCTTT. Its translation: CATSRDGPIGEAFF.

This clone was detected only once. The CDR3 is CAISESAGRPGANVLTF. The CDR3 bases are TGTGCCATCAGTGAGTCGGCAGGGAGGCCTGGGGCCAACGTCCTGACTTTC. The chain joins TRBV10-3 to TRBJ2-6; the D gene is possibly TRBD2 (6 bases). The germline V gene has CDR1 ENHRY and CDR2 SYGVKD. The CDR3 has 17 amino acids. Trimming took 0 bases from V and 2 from J, leaving 11 bases between them.